The 18 T cell receptor beta chains given below trace back to one sample, sequenced in a study of patients and donors after allogeneic stem cell transplantation. Using its own MiXCR run on the RT-PCR reads, TCRdb lists one record per CDR3 protein. The table lists about 410,000 distinct CDR3 sequences, about a sixth of them singletons. Specimen: blood, either unsorted or a sorted T cell fraction (not recorded which). The receptors derive from a human donor who was either an allogeneic HSCT recipient or a stem cell or donor lymphocyte infusion donor (not recorded which). It is not recorded whose cells these are; they may come from a transplant donor.

This clonotype appeared a few times. The V and J genes are TRBV3-1 and TRBJ2-5; TRBD1 aligns across 7 bases. The CDR3 is 15 amino acids. The germline V gene has CDR1 LGHDT and CDR2 YNNKEL (reference sequence). Trimming at V came to 1 base and at J to 1 base, leaving 3 bases not matched to a gene. CDR3 nucleotide sequence: TGTGCCAGCAGCCAAGCCAACAGGGGCCAAGAGACCCAGTACTTC. Protein sequence: CASSQANRGQETQYF.

This chain uses TRBV29-1 with TRBJ1-5, with a tentative D call TRBD1 (5 bases). Germline CDR1 SQVTM, CDR2 ANQGSEA. This CDR3 region has 12 residues. Trimming left V 5 bases short and J 0 bases short, with 5 bases between. CDR3 nucleotide sequence: TGCAGCGTTCAGGGTAGCAATCAGCCCCAGCATTTT. Translation gives CSVQGSNQPQHF.

This clonotype was detected a few times. The chain carries TRBV18 and TRBJ1-3; D gene uncertain. This CDR3 contains 10 residues. Trimming removed 6 bases at V and 6 bases at J, with 3 bases between. Per the germline V gene, CDR1 is KGHSH and CDR2 is LQKENI. The CDR3 region has the DNA TGTGCCAGCTCGGAAAACACCATATATTTT. Translated: CASSENTIYF.

This clonotype was recorded a few times. The chain employs TRBV6-5 and TRBJ1-2; D unclear. V was shortened by 2 bases and J by 6 bases, with 10 bases between the two germline ends. Looked up from germline, CDR1 is MNHEY and CDR2 is SVGAGI. The CDR3 extends over 13 amino acids. DNA of the CDR3: TGTGCCAGCAGTTACGGATTTAAGAATGGCTACACCTTC. Its translation is CASSYGFKNGYTF.

The rearrangement joins TRBV11-1 to TRBJ1-1; no clear D. CDR1 and CDR2 (germline): SGHAT, FQDESV (reference sequence). The CDR3 is 13 residues long. V lost 5 bases to trimming and J lost 5 bases, with 12 bases between them. The chain's CDR3 is CASSPVWGTEAFF. The CDR3, as DNA: TGTGCCAGCAGCCCCGTGTGGGGTACTGAAGCTTTCTTT.

The chain links TRBV2 to TRBJ2-3; D is uncertain. The V gene's germline CDR1 is SNHLY and CDR2 FYNNEI. Trimming shortened V by 4 bases and J by 1 base, and 15 bases separated the two germline ends. The CDR3 has 16 residues. CDR3 loop: CASSVWRKWGTDTQYF. Written as DNA, the CDR3 is TGTGCCAGCAGTGTTTGGCGGAAGTGGGGCACAGATACGCAGTATTTT.

The chain carries TRBV7-3 and TRBJ2-1, with a possible D match to TRBD2 (6 bases). The V and J ends lost 5 bases and 9 bases respectively, with 26 bases between them. Germline V gene lookup returns CDR1 SGHTA and CDR2 FQGTGA. There are 17 residues in the CDR3. The CDR3 protein is CASSAYTGTQGNGEQFF. The CDR3 coding sequence is TGTGCCAGCAGCGCCTATACCGGGACTCAGGGCAACGGTGAGCAGTTCTTC. The whole variable domain, filled in from reference TRBV7-3 and TRBJ2-1, reads GAGVSQTPSNKVTEKGKYVELRCDPISGHTALYWYRQSLGQGPEFLIYFQGTGAADDSGLPNDRFFAVRPEGSVSTLKIQRTERGDSAVYLCASSAYTGTQGNGEQFFGPGTRLTVL.

This sequence joins TRBV20-1 and TRBJ2-7, with 7 bases aligning to TRBD2. Losses at the gene ends were 0 bases for V and 0 bases for J; bases not matched to a gene: 11. Germline CDR1 DFQATT, CDR2 SNEGSKA (reference sequence). The CDR3 extends over 17 amino acids. Here the CDR3 DNA reads TGCAGTGCTAGAGACATTGGGGGGGGGTTGAGCTCCTACGAGCAGTACTTC. This codes for CSARDIGGGLSSYEQYF.

This clonotype has only a few counts. This rearrangement joins TRBV4-1 to TRBJ1-2; 9 positions match TRBD1. V lost 6 bases, J lost 7 bases, and 9 bases stayed unmatched. Germline assignment: CDR1 MGHRA and CDR2 YSYEKL. This CDR3 comprises 14 residues. The CDR3: CASSQPGQGRGYTF. As DNA, the CDR3 is TGCGCCAGCAGTCAACCGGGACAGGGTCGTGGCTACACCTTC.

In its sample, this clonotype was seen a few times. V is TRBV20-1 and J is TRBJ1-1; the D gene is possibly TRBD1 (6 bases). V dropped 2 bases and J dropped 6 bases, with 10 bases sitting between them. The CDR3 runs 12 residues. The germline CDR1 and CDR2 sequences are DFQATT and SNEGSKA (reference sequence). The CDR3 region is CSARSRGSEAFF. In DNA form, the CDR3 reads TGCAGTGCTAGATCCAGGGGCTCTGAAGCTTTCTTT.

The chain uses TRBV10-3 and TRBJ1-1, with 10 bases that match TRBD1. The junction had 5 bases not matched to a gene; V was cut back by 11 bases and J by 5 bases. Germline CDR1 is ENHRY and CDR2 is SYGVKD. This CDR3 region has 12 residues. The DNA of the CDR3 is TGTGCCTACGGGACAGGGGATACTGAAGCTTTCTTT. Translating gives CAYGTGDTEAFF.

A few counts support this clonotype. The V call is TRBV12-3 or TRBV12-4, the J call TRBJ2-2, with D unresolved. There are 15 residues in the CDR3. Trimming shortened V by 4 bases and J by 5 bases, and 14 bases separated the two germline ends. This CDR3 is CASSWSGRGTGELFF. CDR3 DNA sequence: TGTGCCAGCAGTTGGTCCGGACGTGGGACCGGGGAGCTGTTTTTT.

This clonotype was seen a handful of times. V is TRBV6-5 and J is TRBJ2-2; D assignment may be TRBD1 or TRBD2 (5 bases each). V gave up 2 bases and J gave up 3 bases, with 16 bases separating them. The CDR3 spans 17 residues. CDR1 and CDR2 (germline): MNHEY, SVGAGI. CDR3 sequence (DNA): TGTGCCAGCAGTTACGAGGGGAGCAGGGTGTACACCGGGGAGCTGTTTTTT. It yields the protein CASSYEGSRVYTGELFF.

A few counts support this clonotype. V is TRBV7-6 and J is TRBJ2-7, with 13 bases identical to TRBD2. This CDR3 contains 15 residues. Germline CDR1 SGHVS, CDR2 FNYEAQ. The V segment lost 5 bases and the J segment 5 bases; nucleotides outside the gene matches: 6. CDR3 residues: CASSPRLAGGDEQYF. DNA for the CDR3: TGTGCCAGCAGCCCCCGACTAGCGGGAGGTGACGAGCAGTACTTC. Drawing the rest from reference TRBV7-6 and TRBJ2-7, the complete variable domain is GAGVSQSPRYKVTKRGQDVALRCDPISGHVSLYWYRQALGQGPEFLTYFNYEAQQDKSGLPNDRFSAERPEGSISTLTIQRTEQRDSAMYRCASSPRLAGGDEQYFGPGTRLTVT.

This rearrangement joins TRBV29-1 to TRBJ2-7, with 9 bases lining up with TRBD2. The CDR3 is made up of 14 amino acids. The germline CDR1 and CDR2 sequences are SQVTM and ANQGSEA. V was clipped by 3 bases and J by 2 bases; unmatched bases: 5. CDR3 loop: CSVEVSGSTYEQYF. The CDR3 DNA follows: TGCAGCGTTGAGGTTAGCGGGAGTACCTACGAGCAGTACTTC.

The rearrangement links TRBV25-1 to TRBJ1-5; no definite D call. Trimming shortened V by 5 bases and J by 1 base, and 9 bases separated the two germline ends. The CDR3 is made up of 14 amino acids. CDR1 and CDR2 (germline): MGHDK, SYGVNS. The CDR3 loop is CASSNSQSNQPQHF. CDR3 sequence (DNA): TGTGCCAGCAGTAATTCCCAAAGCAATCAGCCCCAGCATTTT.

The V and J genes are TRBV6-1 and TRBJ2-3; 11 nucleotides align to TRBD2. Trimming took 10 bases from V and 6 from J; bases not matched to a gene: 6. The germline gives CDR1 MNHNS, CDR2 SASEGT. CDR3 size: 13 residues. The CDR3 loop reads CANLAGGYDTQYF. As DNA, the CDR3 is TGTGCCAACCTAGCGGGGGGCTATGATACGCAGTATTTT.

This rearrangement joins TRBV29-1 to TRBJ2-5; D remains ambiguous. V was shortened by 3 bases and J by 5 bases, with 10 bases between the two germline ends. The CDR3 consists of 12 residues. Germline CDR1 is SQVTM and CDR2 is ANQGSEA. In DNA, the CDR3 is TGCAGCGTTGAGTCCGGAGTTGAGACCCAGTACTTC. As protein: CSVESGVETQYF.